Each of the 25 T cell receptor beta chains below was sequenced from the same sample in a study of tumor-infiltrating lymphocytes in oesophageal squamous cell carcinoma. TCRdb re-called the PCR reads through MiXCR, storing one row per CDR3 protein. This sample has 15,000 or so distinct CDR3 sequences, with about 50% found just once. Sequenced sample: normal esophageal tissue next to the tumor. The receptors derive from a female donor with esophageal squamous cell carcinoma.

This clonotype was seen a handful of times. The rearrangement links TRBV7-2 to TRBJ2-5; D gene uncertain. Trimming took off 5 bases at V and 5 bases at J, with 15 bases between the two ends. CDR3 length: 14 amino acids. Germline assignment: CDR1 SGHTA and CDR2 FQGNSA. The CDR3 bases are TGTGCCAGCAGCACCGGACCAGTCGGGGAGACCCAGTACTTC. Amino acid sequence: CASSTGPVGETQYF. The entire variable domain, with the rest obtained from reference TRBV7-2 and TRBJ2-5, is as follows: GAGVSQSPSNKVTEKGKDVELRCDPISGHTALYWYRQSLGQGLEFLIYFQGNSAPDKSGLPSDRFSAERTGGSVSTLTIQRTQQEDSAVYLCASSTGPVGETQYFGPGTRLLVL.

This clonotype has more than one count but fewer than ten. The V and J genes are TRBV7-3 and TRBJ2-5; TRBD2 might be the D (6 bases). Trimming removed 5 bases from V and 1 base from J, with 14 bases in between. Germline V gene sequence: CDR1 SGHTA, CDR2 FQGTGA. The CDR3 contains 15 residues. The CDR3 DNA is TGTGCCAGCAGCCTAGACGGAGGGGTCCAAGAGACCCAGTACTTC. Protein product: CASSLDGGVQETQYF.

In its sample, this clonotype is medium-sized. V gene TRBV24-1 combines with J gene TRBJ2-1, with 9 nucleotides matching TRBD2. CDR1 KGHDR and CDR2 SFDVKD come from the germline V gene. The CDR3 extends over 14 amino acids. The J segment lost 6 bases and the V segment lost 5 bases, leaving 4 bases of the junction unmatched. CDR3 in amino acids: CATSGTSGSNEQFF. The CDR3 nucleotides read TGTGCCACCAGTGGTACTAGCGGGTCCAATGAGCAGTTCTTC.

CDR3 region: CASSSPGLAATLDTQYF. The CDR3 coding sequence is TGTGCCAGCAGTTCCCCGGGACTAGCAGCAACCTTAGATACGCAGTATTTT. The V call is TRBV6-5, the J call TRBJ2-3, with TRBD2 matching 9 bases. CDR1 is MNHEY, CDR2 SVGAGI, per germline. The V and J ends lost 4 bases and 5 bases, in that order; junction bases with no gene match: 13. This CDR3 comprises 17 residues.

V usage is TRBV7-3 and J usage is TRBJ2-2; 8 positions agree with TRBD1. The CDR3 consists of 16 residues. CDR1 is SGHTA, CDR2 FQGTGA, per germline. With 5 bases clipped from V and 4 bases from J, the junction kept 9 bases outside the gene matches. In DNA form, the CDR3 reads TGTGCCAGCAGCGTCAGGGGGCTGATGGGCACCGGGGAGCTGTTTTTT. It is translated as CASSVRGLMGTGELFF.

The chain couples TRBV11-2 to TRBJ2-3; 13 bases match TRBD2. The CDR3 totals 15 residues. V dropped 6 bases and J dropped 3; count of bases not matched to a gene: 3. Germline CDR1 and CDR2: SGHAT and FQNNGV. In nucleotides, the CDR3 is TGTGCCAGCAGAACTAGCGGGGGGGGAACAGATACGCAGTATTTT. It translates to CASRTSGGGTDTQYF.

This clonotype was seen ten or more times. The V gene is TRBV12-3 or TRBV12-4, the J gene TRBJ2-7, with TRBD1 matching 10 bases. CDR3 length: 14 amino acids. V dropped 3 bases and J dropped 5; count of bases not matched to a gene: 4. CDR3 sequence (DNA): TGTGCCAGCAGTTTCCGGGACAGGGGCCACGAGCAGTACTTC. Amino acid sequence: CASSFRDRGHEQYF.

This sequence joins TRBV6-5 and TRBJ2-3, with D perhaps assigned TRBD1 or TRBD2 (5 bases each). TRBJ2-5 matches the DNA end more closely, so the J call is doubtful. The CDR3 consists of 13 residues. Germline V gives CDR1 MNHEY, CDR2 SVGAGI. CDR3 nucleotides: TGTGCCAGCAACATCGGGTGGGGGGAGACCCAGTACTTC. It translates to CASNIGWGETQYF.

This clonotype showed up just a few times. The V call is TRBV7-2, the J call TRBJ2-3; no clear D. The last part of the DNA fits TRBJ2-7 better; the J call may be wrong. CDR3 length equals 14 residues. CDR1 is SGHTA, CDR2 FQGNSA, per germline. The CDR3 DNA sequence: TGTGCCAGCAGCTTAGGGGCACTCACGGTACAGCAGTACTTC. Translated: CASSLGALTVQQYF.

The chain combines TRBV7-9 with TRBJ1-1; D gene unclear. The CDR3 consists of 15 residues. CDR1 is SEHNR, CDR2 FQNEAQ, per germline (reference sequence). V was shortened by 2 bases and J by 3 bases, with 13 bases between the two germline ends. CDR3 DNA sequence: TGTGCCAGCAGCTTATCAAGTGCATGGGACACTGAAGCTTTCTTT. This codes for CASSLSSAWDTEAFF.

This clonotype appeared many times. The CDR3: CASSPRQDTEAFF. CDR3 coding DNA: TGTGCCAGCTCACCACGCCAGGACACTGAAGCTTTCTTT. This sequence joins TRBV18 and TRBJ1-1; D is unresolved. Germline CDR1 is KGHSH and CDR2 is LQKENI. Trimming took off 1 base at V and 3 bases at J, with 6 bases between the two ends. The CDR3 contains 13 residues.

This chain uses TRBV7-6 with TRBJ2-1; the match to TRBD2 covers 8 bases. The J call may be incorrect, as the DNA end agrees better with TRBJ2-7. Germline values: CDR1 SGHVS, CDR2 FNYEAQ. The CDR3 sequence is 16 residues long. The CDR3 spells CASSQTPGLVFHEQYF. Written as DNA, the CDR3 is TGTGCCAGCAGCCAAACCCCGGGACTAGTATTCCACGAGCAGTACTTC.

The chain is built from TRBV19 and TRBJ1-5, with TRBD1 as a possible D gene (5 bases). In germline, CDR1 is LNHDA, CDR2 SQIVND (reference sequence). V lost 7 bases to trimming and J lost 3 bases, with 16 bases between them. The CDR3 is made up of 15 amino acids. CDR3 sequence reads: CASTGGHRYNQPQHF. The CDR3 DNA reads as TGTGCCAGTACTGGGGGTCACAGGTACAATCAGCCCCAGCATTTT.

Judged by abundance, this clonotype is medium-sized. The CDR3 DNA is TGTGCCAGCAGCAGGCCAGGGTCAGGTACTGAAGCTTTCTTT. Its translation is CASSRPGSGTEAFF. The rearrangement joins TRBV7-8 to TRBJ1-1; D is perhaps TRBD1 (5 bases). Germline loops: CDR1 SGHVS, CDR2 FQNEAQ. V was trimmed by 5 bases and J by 5 bases, leaving 15 bases between them. The CDR3 totals 14 residues.

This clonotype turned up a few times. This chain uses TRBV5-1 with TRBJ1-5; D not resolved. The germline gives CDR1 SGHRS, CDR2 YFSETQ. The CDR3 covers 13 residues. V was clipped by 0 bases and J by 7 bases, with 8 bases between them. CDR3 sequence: CASSLDGRQPQHF. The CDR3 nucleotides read TGCGCCAGCAGCTTGGATGGGCGGCAGCCCCAGCATTTT.

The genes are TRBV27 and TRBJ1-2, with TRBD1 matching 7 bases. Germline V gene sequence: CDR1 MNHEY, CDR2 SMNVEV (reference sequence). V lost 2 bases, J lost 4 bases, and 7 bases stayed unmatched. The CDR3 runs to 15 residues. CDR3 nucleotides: TGTGCCAGCAGTTTAGGGGGCCAGGGGGGCTATGGCTACACCTTC. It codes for CASSLGGQGGYGYTF.

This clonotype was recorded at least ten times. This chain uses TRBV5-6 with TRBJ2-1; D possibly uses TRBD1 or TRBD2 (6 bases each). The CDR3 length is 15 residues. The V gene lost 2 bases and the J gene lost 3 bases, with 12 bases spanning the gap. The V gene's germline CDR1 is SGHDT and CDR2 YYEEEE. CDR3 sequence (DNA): TGTGCCAGCAGCTTAGGGGGGACGGACTACAATGAGCAGTTCTTC. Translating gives CASSLGGTDYNEQFF.

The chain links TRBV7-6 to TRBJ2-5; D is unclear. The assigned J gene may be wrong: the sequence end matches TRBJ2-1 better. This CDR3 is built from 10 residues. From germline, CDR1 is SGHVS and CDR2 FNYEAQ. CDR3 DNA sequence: TGTGCCAGCGGAGCCCATGAGCAGTTCTTC. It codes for CASGAHEQFF.

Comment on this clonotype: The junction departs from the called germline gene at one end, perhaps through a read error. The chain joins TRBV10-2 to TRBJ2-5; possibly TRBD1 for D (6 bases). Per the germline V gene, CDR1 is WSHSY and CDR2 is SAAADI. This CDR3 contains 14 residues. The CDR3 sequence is CASSDRTDQSPLQF. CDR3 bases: TGCGCCAGCAGTGATCGGACAGACCAATCACCCCTCCAATTC.

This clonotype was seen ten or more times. CDR3 amino acids: CASTKGQDNQPQHF. CDR3 nucleotides: TGTGCCAGCACTAAGGGACAGGACAATCAGCCCCAGCATTTT. The gene calls are TRBV6-1 and TRBJ1-5; 8 nucleotides line up with TRBD1. V shed 7 bases, J shed 3 bases, and the junction held 5 bases outside the gene matches. The germline CDR1 and CDR2 sequences are MNHNS and SASEGT. This CDR3 spans 14 amino acids.

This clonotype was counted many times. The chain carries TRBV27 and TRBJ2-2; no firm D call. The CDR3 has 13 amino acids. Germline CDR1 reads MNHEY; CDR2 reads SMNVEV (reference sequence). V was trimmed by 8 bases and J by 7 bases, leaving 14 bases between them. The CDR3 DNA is TGTGCCAGCGGCCGAGAGGTGGTCGGGGAGCTGTTTTTT. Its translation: CASGREVVGELFF.

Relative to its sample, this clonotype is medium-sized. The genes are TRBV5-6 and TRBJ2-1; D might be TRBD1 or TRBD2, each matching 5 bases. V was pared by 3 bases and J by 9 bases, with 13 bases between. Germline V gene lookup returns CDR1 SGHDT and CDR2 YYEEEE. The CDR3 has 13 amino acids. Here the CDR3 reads CASSWGRTGEQFF. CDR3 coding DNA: TGTGCCAGCAGCTGGGGACGAACAGGTGAGCAGTTCTTC.

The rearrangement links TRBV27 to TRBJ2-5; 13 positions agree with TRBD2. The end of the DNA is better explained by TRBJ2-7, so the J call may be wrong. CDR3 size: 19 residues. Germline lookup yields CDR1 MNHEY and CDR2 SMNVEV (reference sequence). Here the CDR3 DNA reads TGTGCCAGCTCTCGAGAGGGACTAGCGGGACCCCTACCATCCTACGAGCAGTACTTC. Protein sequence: CASSREGLAGPLPSYEQYF.

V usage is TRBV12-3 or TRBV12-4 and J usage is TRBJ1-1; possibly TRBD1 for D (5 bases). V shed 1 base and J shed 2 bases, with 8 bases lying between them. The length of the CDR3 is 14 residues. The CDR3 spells CASSLGGGNTEAFF. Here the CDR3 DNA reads TGTGCCAGCAGTTTAGGGGGGGGAAACACTGAAGCTTTCTTT.

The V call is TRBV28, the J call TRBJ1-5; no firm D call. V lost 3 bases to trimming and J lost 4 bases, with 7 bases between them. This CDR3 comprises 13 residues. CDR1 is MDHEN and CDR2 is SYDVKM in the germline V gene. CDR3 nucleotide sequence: TGTGCCAGCAGTTTCTCCTCAAATCAGCCCCAGCATTTT. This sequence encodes CASSFSSNQPQHF.